Following are 8 T cell receptor beta chains from one sample sequenced in a study of identical twins. TCRdb recomputed calls from the 5' RACE reads with MiXCR, one row per CDR3 protein. Among 500,000 to 650,000 distinct CDR3 sequences, approximately 20% were seen once, and the ten largest hold around 0.48%. These data were also filed under a second study, of yellow fever vaccine responses in identical twins.

The sample consisted of CD4+ T cells sorted from blood. The receptors derive from a woman younger than 30 in good health.

This clonotype was seen only a few times. This chain connects TRBV4-1 to TRBJ2-7, with unresolved D. This CDR3 region has 15 residues. In germline, CDR1 is MGHRA, CDR2 YSYEKL. V lost 0 bases, J lost 2 bases, and 11 bases lay in between. In nucleotides, the CDR3 is TGCGCCAGCAGCCAAGATTGGAGAAGCCCCTACGAGCAGTACGTC. It specifies CASSQDWRSPYEQYV.

This clonotype showed up just a few times. CDR3 loop: CASSDGPTDTQYF. CDR3 DNA: TGTGCCAGCAGCGACGGACCTACAGATACGCAGTATTTT. The chain couples TRBV9 to TRBJ2-3, with D hard to call. V was shortened by 3 bases and J by 3 bases, with 8 bases between the two germline ends. CDR3 length: 13 amino acids. Germline CDR1 reads SGDLS; CDR2 reads YYNGEE.

The rearrangement links TRBV20-1 to TRBJ1-1; D not resolved. V shed 0 bases and J shed 1 base, with 15 bases lying between them. There are 16 residues in the CDR3. Germline CDR1 reads DFQATT; CDR2 reads SNEGSKA (reference sequence). CDR3 amino acids: CSAREVLKLPNTEAFF. In nucleotides, the CDR3 is TGCAGTGCTAGAGAAGTGCTGAAACTACCGAACACTGAAGCTTTCTTT.

This clonotype turned up a few times. The J gene is TRBJ1-3, the V gene TRBV20-1; the D is unclear. The V and J ends lost 6 bases and 0 bases respectively, with 15 bases between them. The CDR3 has 15 amino acids. CDR1 and CDR2 (germline): DFQATT, SNEGSKA (reference sequence). The CDR3: CSATPAESSGNTIYF. CDR3 coding DNA: TGCAGTGCCACCCCCGCAGAAAGCTCTGGAAACACCATATATTTT.

Comment on this clonotype: This likely comes from a read error, as the CDR3 has no conserved phenylalanine or tryptophan at its end. This chain links TRBV29-1 with TRBJ1-1; perhaps TRBD1 as D (6 bases). The germline V and J ends were trimmed by 8 bases and 3 bases, with 16 bases remaining between them. The CDR3 is 13 residues long. Germline V gene lookup returns CDR1 SQVTM and CDR2 ANQGSEA. The DNA for the CDR3 is TGCAGCTCGGGGGCATTCGTAGACACTGAAGCTTTCCTT. Translated: CSSGAFVDTEAFL.

This clonotype has just one count. J is TRBJ2-1 and V is TRBV24-1, with D maybe TRBD2 (6 bases). This CDR3 contains 15 residues. V was shortened by 3 bases and J by 8 bases, with 16 bases between the two germline ends. Per germline, CDR1 KGHDR and CDR2 SFDVKD. CDR3 loop: CATSDPRDLYDEQFF. CDR3 sequence (DNA): TGTGCCACCAGTGATCCCCGGGACTTGTACGATGAGCAGTTCTTC.

The chain joins TRBV7-9 to TRBJ1-2; TRBD1 might be the D (5 bases). With 0 bases removed from V and 0 bases from J, the gap between germline ends came to 11 bases. The CDR3 sequence is 16 residues long. From germline, CDR1 is SEHNR and CDR2 FQNEAQ (reference sequence). CDR3 region: CASSLAGQASNYGYTF. CDR3 DNA: TGTGCCAGCAGCTTAGCAGGACAAGCTTCTAACTATGGCTACACCTTC.

There are a few counts of this clonotype. This chain links TRBV5-1 with TRBJ2-2, with D possibly being TRBD1 (6 bases). The CDR3 length is 15 residues. The V end lost 4 bases, the J end lost 5 bases, and 15 bases lay between the germline ends. Germline V CDR1 and CDR2: SGHRS, YFSETQ. CDR3 protein: CASSGGPGVTGELFF. The CDR3 DNA sequence: TGCGCCAGCAGCGGGGGACCAGGGGTAACCGGGGAGCTGTTTTTT.